One sample yielded the 19 T cell receptor beta chains listed below, sequenced in a study of response to subunit inactivated influenza vaccine. TCRdb processed the RT-PCR reads anew with MiXCR; each CDR3 protein has one entry. The sample has around 530,000 distinct CDR3 sequences; about 12% are singletons. The sample was PBMCs from blood, taken on the day of vaccination. The origin of the receptors is a man over 45 who received an inactivated influenza vaccine.

This clonotype showed up just a few times. The chain links TRBV5-5 to TRBJ1-2, with 9 bases lining up with TRBD1. The trim removed 4 bases at V and 8 bases at J, leaving 12 bases unmatched. Germline-derived CDR1 and CDR2 are SGHKS and YYEKEE (reference sequence). There are 15 residues in the CDR3. This chain's CDR3 is CASSPTGTGTGGYTF. For the CDR3, the DNA is TGTGCCAGCAGCCCTACCGGGACAGGGACTGGCGGCTACACCTTC.

There are a few counts of this clonotype. The rearrangement links TRBV30 to TRBJ2-3, with TRBD2 matching 13 bases. The germline CDR1 and CDR2 sequences are GTSNPN and SVGIG (reference sequence). The CDR3 runs to 15 residues. V shed 1 base, J shed 5 bases, and the junction held 3 bases outside the gene matches. The DNA for the CDR3 is TGTGCCTGGAGTGGACTAGCGGGAGGTATAGATACGCAGTATTTT. Amino acids: CAWSGLAGGIDTQYF.

The table lists this clonotype with a few counts. The chain couples TRBV9 to TRBJ2-3, with 8 bases that match TRBD2. This CDR3 region has 15 residues. From germline, CDR1 is SGDLS and CDR2 YYNGEE. V lost 1 base to trimming and J lost 2 bases; unmatched junction nucleotides: 3. CDR3: CASSVRTSPTDTQYF. For the CDR3, the DNA is TGTGCCAGCAGCGTAAGGACTAGCCCCACAGATACGCAGTATTTT.

This clonotype appeared a few times. The chain recombines TRBV6-2 or TRBV6-3 with TRBJ2-1, with 10 bases identical to TRBD2. This CDR3 spans 15 amino acids. V was pared by 6 bases and J by 5 bases, with 7 bases of the junction left unmatched. Germline CDR1 is MNHEY and CDR2 is SVGEGT. The CDR3, as DNA: TGTGCCAGCAGCGGGAAGCGGGGGGGAAACAATGAGCAGTTCTTC. This gives the protein CASSGKRGGNNEQFF.

This clonotype occurred many times. The rearrangement uses TRBV7-2 and TRBJ2-6; D ambiguous. Trimming removed 6 bases at V and 4 bases at J, with 4 bases between. The CDR3 is made up of 12 amino acids. In germline, CDR1 is SGHTA, CDR2 FQGNSA. The DNA of the CDR3 is TGTGCCAGCAGGGCGGGGGCCAACGTCCTGACTTTC. This gives the protein CASRAGANVLTF.

This clonotype was observed a handful of times. J is TRBJ2-1 and V is TRBV9, with 13 bases matching TRBD2. The J segment lost 3 bases and the V segment lost 3 bases, leaving 3 bases of the junction unmatched. The CDR3 covers 16 residues. Germline CDR1 SGDLS, CDR2 YYNGEE. CDR3 sequence reads: CASSAGLAGDYNEQFF. The CDR3 DNA follows: TGTGCCAGCAGCGCCGGACTAGCGGGGGACTACAATGAGCAGTTCTTC.

This clonotype has a handful of counts. The V gene is TRBV12-3 or TRBV12-4, the J gene TRBJ2-7; possibly TRBD1 or TRBD2 for D (6 bases each). V shed 6 bases and J shed 2 bases, with 14 bases lying between them. The CDR3 runs 14 residues. CDR3 nucleotide sequence: TGTGCCAGCAGCTTCGGAGGGGGTCCCTACGAGCAGTACTTC. Its protein product is CASSFGGGPYEQYF.

The rearrangement uses TRBV13 and TRBJ2-2; D is unclear. The CDR3 spans 15 residues. CDR1 PRHDT and CDR2 FYEKMQ come from the germline V gene (reference sequence). V was shortened by 1 base and J by 6 bases, with 12 bases between the two germline ends. CDR3 residues: CASSLVGPRAGELFF. The DNA of the CDR3 is TGTGCCAGCAGCTTAGTCGGACCTCGCGCCGGGGAGCTGTTTTTT.

This clonotype came up a few times. The rearrangement links TRBV20-1 to TRBJ2-2; D remains ambiguous. Germline V CDR1 and CDR2: DFQATT, SNEGSKA (reference sequence). This CDR3 comprises 11 residues. Deletions cut 2 bases from V and 4 bases from J, with 2 bases between. The CDR3 region has the DNA TGCAGTGCTAGAATCACCGGGGAGCTGTTTTTT. Translating it yields CSARITGELFF.

A word on this clonotype: A much bigger clone sits one base away, suggesting this may be a read error. The chain joins TRBV5-1 to TRBJ2-1; D gene ambiguous. V was clipped by 3 bases and J by 8 bases, with 6 bases between them. The germline gives CDR1 SGHRS, CDR2 YFSETQ. This CDR3 spans 11 amino acids. The CDR3 is CASSSSDEQFF. The CDR3 nucleotides read TGCGCCAGCAGCTCCTCCGATGAGCAGTTCTTC.

The DNA of the CDR3 is TGCGCCAGCAGGGGAGGGGGGGACGCTGAAGCTTTCTTT. This sequence encodes CASRGGGDAEAFF. J is TRBJ1-1 and V is TRBV5-1; tentative D call: TRBD1 (6 bases). CDR1 is SGHRS, CDR2 YFSETQ, per germline. The ends were cut back, 5 bases at V and 6 bases at J, with 14 bases in the middle. CDR3 length: 13 residues.

Only a few counts were recorded for this clonotype. This chain links TRBV7-2 with TRBJ2-7; possibly TRBD2 for D (5 bases). The germline V and J ends were trimmed by 1 base and 6 bases, with 16 bases remaining between them. CDR1 is SGHTA, CDR2 FQGNSA, per germline. The CDR3 spans 15 residues. CDR3 sequence (DNA): TGTGCCAGCAGCTTAGTAAGCCGGGATTGGGGCGAGCAGTACTTC. The encoded protein is CASSLVSRDWGEQYF. Supplemented by reference TRBV7-2 and TRBJ2-7, the full variable domain reads GAGVSQSPSNKVTEKGKDVELRCDPISGHTALYWYRQSLGQGLEFLIYFQGNSAPDKSGLPSDRFSAERTGGSVSTLTIQRTQQEDSAVYLCASSLVSRDWGEQYFGPGTRLTVT.

This clonotype was counted only a few times. This rearrangement joins TRBV12-3 or TRBV12-4 to TRBJ2-3, with 11 bases fitting TRBD2. Losses at the gene ends were 8 bases for V and 1 base for J; bases not matched to a gene: 5. The CDR3 runs to 15 residues. CDR3 nucleotides: TGTGCCAGCGGGCTAGCGGGGGGACGCACAGATACGCAGTATTTT. It codes for CASGLAGGRTDTQYF.

This clonotype came up many times. J is TRBJ2-7 and V is TRBV6-1; no firm D call. Germline CDR1 MNHNS, CDR2 SASEGT. Trimming removed 1 base at V and 4 bases at J, with 5 bases between. The length of the CDR3 is 12 residues. DNA for the CDR3: TGTGCCAGCAGTGAAGGGTCTTACGAGCAGTACTTC. As protein: CASSEGSYEQYF.

In its sample, this clonotype was seen a few times. CDR3 bases: TGTGCCATCAGTGAGTCGAGGAATGAGCAGTTCTTC. Its translation: CAISESRNEQFF. The V call is TRBV10-3, the J call TRBJ2-1; D uncertain. The CDR3 extends over 12 amino acids. Trimming cost V 0 bases and J 7 bases, with 4 bases left between them. The germline gives CDR1 ENHRY, CDR2 SYGVKD.

V is TRBV5-1 and J is TRBJ2-1; D perhaps matches TRBD1 (6 bases). The V gene lost 2 bases and the J gene lost 9 bases, with 18 bases spanning the gap. Germline CDR1 and CDR2: SGHRS and YFSETQ. The CDR3 contains 15 residues. The CDR3 spells CASSFLGQGLTEQFF. In DNA form, the CDR3 reads TGCGCCAGCAGCTTTTTGGGGCAGGGGCTCACTGAGCAGTTCTTC.

The chain combines TRBV28 with TRBJ1-1, with D possibly matching TRBD1 (5 bases). Germline-derived CDR1 and CDR2 are MDHEN and SYDVKM. Trimming shortened V by 1 base and J by 0 bases, and 15 bases separated the two germline ends. There are 17 residues in the CDR3. The CDR3 here is CASSLFLQGMVNTEAFF. CDR3 DNA: TGTGCCAGCAGTTTATTTCTCCAGGGAATGGTGAACACTGAAGCTTTCTTT.

This clonotype occurred a few times. The CDR3 DNA reads TGCGCCAGCAGCTACCGCTATGATACGCAGTATTTT. Amino acids: CASSYRYDTQYF. This chain connects TRBV5-1 to TRBJ2-3; D is ambiguous. V lost 3 bases and J 6 bases, leaving 8 bases between the germline ends. Germline V gene sequence: CDR1 SGHRS, CDR2 YFSETQ. The CDR3 has 12 amino acids.

This rearrangement joins TRBV12-3 or TRBV12-4 to TRBJ1-4; 8 nucleotides agree with TRBD1. The CDR3 runs 13 residues. V lost 8 bases, J lost 12 bases, and 11 bases stayed unmatched. CDR3: CASLVGTGGQLFF. The DNA for the CDR3 is TGTGCCAGCCTCGTTGGGACAGGCGGTCAACTGTTTTTT.